This T cell receptor beta chain was profiled in a study of early T cells in non-severe SARS-CoV-2 infection (dated by TCRdb to about 2021). In terms of the full investigation: Because TCR sequencing was done on bulk RNA from unsorted whole blood, the alpha and beta chains could not be paired. General conclusions and limits of the study: VDJdb matching was skewed toward anti-spike CD8 responses and likely underestimated virus-specific expansions, missing private and CD4 specificities.

As encoded in the germline V gene, CDR1 is MDHEN while CDR2 is SYDVKM. V loses 4 bases of germline sequence and J loses 8 bases, and the interval between the two ends is 14 bases. From the cysteine through the phenylalanine, the CDR3 covers 14 amino acids. Only the CDR3 portion is preserved as DNA: 42 bases, with reading frame beginning at the first base. Set within a cohort of healthcare workers in London, UK, this nested case-control study involved weekly PCR testing of nasopharyngeal swabs along with blood sampling. Healthcare workers were recruited during the week of the UK lockdown, between 23 and 31 March 2020, and followed weekly for up to about 15 weeks. To prepare the library, 5' RACE was applied. The instrument was a NextSeq 500. In the TCR library protocol, unique molecular identifiers were attached to individual cDNA molecules to correct for PCR bias and sequencing error. Both TCR alpha and beta chains were sequenced, and tight co-correlation was observed between alpha and beta sequence abundances in each sample. In the paper's pipeline: V gene, J gene and CDR3 annotation of TCR sequences was performed with Decombinator V4. Expanded TCRs were defined as changing significantly between any two time points under a Poisson model with p below 0.0001. TCR abundances were normalised to the total number of TCRs sequenced per sample and were expressed as counts per million. TRAV1-2 paired with TRAJ12, TRAJ20 or TRAJ33 defined MAIT TCRs, while TRAV10 paired with TRAJ18 defined iNKT TCRs. VDJdb, accessed on 1 November 2021, was searched for TCRs annotated for CMV, EBV and SARS-CoV-2, and TCRs annotated for more than one antigen were excluded. TCRdb took the public reads, trimmed them with fastp at Q25, ran MiXCR for clone calling and kept in-frame beta chains. Each entry merges the rows of one CDR3 protein and shows their most common DNA and genes. V and J calls and clone size were set by TCRdb, not the authors. The sample profile shows around 25,000 distinct CDR3 sequences; approximately 3.9% of them were found once. Of the sample, about 4.6% is held by the ten largest clones.

About this clonotype: Which antigen it targets is not known. With a much larger clone just one base away, this may be a read error.

The receptor's source is an adult who was a healthcare worker with PCR-confirmed SARS-CoV-2 infection or an uninfected control (not recorded which). Sequencing input: whole blood. The chain links TRBV28 with TRBJ1-4; TRBD1 might be the D gene, on 5 matching bases. The base sequence is TGTGCCAGCAGTTCGGACAAGGTAGGAGAAAAACTGTTTTTT. Translated, it gives CASSSDKVGEKLFF. Where the CDR3 stops, the reference TRBV28 and TRBJ1-4 genes take over; the full variable domain is DVKVTQSSRYLVKRTGEKVFLECVQDMDHENMFWYRQDPGLGLRLIYFSYDVKMKEKGDIPEGYSVSREKKERFSLILESASTNQTSMYLCASSSDKVGEKLFFGSGTQLSVL.